The source of this T cell receptor (beta chain) is a study of radiotherapy plus CTLA-4 blockade in lung cancer. Study summary: Roughly 17% of patients responded objectively, and roughly 30% achieved disease control. Study-wide findings and caveats: Some TCR clones had been derived from tumors. These clones expanded in peripheral blood after radiotherapy plus ipilimumab.

This CDR3 is 14 amino acids long. Trimming removed 0 bases at V and 8 bases at J, with 11 bases between. The germline V gene has CDR1 SGHRS and CDR2 YFSETQ. TCRdb's table, derived via immunoSEQ multiplex PCR, lists solely in-frame clones and lacks some. Of approximately 76,000 clones in the sample, more than 60% were seen once. Notes on this clone: Antigen specificity is unknown.

CTLA-4 blockade using ipilimumab, together with focal radiation, was received by patients with chemo-refractory metastatic non-small-cell lung cancer. The sequence was collected from a human donor with non-small cell lung cancer who had a partial response to radiotherapy plus ipilimumab. Some clones in this sample may be carry-over from other donors' samples. The rearrangement joins TRBV5-1 to TRBJ1-4, with D hard to call. The starting material was peripheral blood, obtained from a patient treated with radiotherapy plus ipilimumab. CDR3 residues: CASSLAPGTEKLFF. Written as DNA, the CDR3 is TGCGCCAGCAGCTTGGCCCCAGGAACCGAAAAACTGTTTTTT.